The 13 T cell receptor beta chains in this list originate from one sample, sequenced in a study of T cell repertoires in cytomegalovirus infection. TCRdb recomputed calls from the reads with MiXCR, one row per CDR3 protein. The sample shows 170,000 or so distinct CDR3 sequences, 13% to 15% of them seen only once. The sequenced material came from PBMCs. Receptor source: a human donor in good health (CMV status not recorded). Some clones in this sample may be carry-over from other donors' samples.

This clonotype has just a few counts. CDR3 sequence: CASGRDRASYNEQFF. CDR3 DNA sequence: TGTGCTAGTGGTCGCGACAGGGCCTCCTACAATGAGCAGTTCTTC. This sequence joins TRBV12-5 and TRBJ2-1, with 7 bases fitting TRBD1. The V and J ends lost 5 bases and 0 bases, in that order; junction bases with no gene match: 4. This CDR3 has 15 amino acids. Germline-derived CDR1 and CDR2 are LGHNT and FRNRAP.

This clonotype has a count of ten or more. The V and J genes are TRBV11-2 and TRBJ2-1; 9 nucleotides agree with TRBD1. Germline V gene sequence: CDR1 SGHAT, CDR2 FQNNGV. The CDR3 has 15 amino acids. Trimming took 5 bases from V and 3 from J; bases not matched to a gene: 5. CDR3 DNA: TGTGCCAGCAGCATGGGACAGGGTGTCTACAATGAGCAGTTCTTC. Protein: CASSMGQGVYNEQFF.

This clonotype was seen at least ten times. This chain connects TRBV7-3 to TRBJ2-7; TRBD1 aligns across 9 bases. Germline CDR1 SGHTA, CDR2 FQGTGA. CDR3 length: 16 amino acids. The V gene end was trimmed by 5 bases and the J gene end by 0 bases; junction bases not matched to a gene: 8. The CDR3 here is CASSASETGGSYEQYF. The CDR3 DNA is TGTGCCAGCAGCGCATCCGAGACAGGGGGCTCCTACGAGCAGTACTTC. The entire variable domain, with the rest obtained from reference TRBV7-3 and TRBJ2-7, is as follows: GAGVSQTPSNKVTEKGKYVELRCDPISGHTALYWYRQSLGQGPEFLIYFQGTGAADDSGLPNDRFFAVRPEGSVSTLKIQRTERGDSAVYLCASSASETGGSYEQYFGPGTRLTVT.

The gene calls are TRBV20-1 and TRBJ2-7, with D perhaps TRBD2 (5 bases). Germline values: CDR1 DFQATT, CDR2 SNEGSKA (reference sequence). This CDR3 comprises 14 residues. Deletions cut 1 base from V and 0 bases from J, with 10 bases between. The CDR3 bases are TGCAGTGCTAGAGCCGCGGGTAGCTCCTACGAGCAGTACTTC. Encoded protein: CSARAAGSSYEQYF.

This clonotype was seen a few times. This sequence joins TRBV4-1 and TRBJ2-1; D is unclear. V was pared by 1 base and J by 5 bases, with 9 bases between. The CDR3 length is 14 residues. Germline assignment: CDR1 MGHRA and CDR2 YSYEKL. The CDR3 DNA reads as TGCGCCAGCAGCCAAGTCTTGGGTCACAATGAGCAGTTCTTC. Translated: CASSQVLGHNEQFF.

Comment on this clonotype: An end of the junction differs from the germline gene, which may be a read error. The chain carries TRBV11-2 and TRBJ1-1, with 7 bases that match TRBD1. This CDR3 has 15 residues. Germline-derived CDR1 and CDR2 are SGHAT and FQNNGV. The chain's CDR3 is CTSSLFRQGNTEAFF. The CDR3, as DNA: TGTACCAGCAGCTTATTCCGACAGGGGAACACTGAAGCTTTCTTT. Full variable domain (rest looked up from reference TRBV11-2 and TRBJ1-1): EAGVAQSPRYKIIEKRQSVAFWCNPISGHATLYWYQQILGQGPKLLIQFQNNGVVDDSQLPKDRFSAERLKGVDSTLKIQPAKLEDSAVYLCTSSLFRQGNTEAFFGQGTRLTVV.

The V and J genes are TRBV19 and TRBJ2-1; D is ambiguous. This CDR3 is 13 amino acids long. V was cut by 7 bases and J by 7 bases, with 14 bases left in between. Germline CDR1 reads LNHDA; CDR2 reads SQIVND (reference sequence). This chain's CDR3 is CASTPDRRNEQFF. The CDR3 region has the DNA TGTGCCAGTACCCCGGACCGGCGTAATGAGCAGTTCTTC.

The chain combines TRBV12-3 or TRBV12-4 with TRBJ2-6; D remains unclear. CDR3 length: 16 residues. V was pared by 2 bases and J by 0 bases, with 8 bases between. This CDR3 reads CASSLWTGSGANVLTF. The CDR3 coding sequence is TGTGCCAGCAGTTTATGGACGGGCTCTGGGGCCAACGTCCTGACTTTC.

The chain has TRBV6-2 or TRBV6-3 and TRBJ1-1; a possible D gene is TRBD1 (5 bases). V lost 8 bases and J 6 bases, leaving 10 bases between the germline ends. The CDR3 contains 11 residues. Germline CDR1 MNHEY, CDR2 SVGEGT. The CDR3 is CASCRGAEAFF. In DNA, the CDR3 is TGTGCCAGCTGCCGGGGGGCTGAAGCTTTCTTT.

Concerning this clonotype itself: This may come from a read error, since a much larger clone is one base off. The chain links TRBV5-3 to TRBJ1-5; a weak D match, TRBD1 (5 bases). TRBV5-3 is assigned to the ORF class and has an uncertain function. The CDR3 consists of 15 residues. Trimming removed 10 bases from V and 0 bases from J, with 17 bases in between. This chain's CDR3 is CAGSGADLSNQPQHF. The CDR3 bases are TGTGCCGGCAGCGGGGCAGATCTTAGCAATCAGCCCCAGCATTTT.

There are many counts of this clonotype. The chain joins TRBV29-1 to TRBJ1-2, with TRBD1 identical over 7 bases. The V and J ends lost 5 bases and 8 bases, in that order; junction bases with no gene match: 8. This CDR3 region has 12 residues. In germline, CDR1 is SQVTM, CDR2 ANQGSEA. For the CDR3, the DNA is TGCAGCGTTCCGAACAGGGGTAAAGGCTACACCTTC. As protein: CSVPNRGKGYTF.

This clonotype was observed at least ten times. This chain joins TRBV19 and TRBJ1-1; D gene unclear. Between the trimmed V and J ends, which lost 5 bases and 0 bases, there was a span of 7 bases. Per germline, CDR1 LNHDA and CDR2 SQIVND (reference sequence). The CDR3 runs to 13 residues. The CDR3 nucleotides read TGTGCCAGTAGTGGGCACATGAACACTGAAGCTTTCTTT. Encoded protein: CASSGHMNTEAFF.

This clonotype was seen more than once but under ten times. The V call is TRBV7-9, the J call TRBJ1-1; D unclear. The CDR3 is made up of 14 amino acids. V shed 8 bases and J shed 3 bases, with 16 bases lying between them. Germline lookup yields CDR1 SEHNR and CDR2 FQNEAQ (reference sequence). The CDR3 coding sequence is TGTGCCAGCCTCGTCACCGGAGGCCACACTGAAGCTTTCTTT. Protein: CASLVTGGHTEAFF.